These 10 T cell receptor beta chains originate from one sample sequenced in a study of blood T cells in healthy people across ages. The second PCR ran roughly 7 to 12 cycles with a sample-barcoded 5' primer and J-beta primers. MiXCR, run by TCRdb on the 5' RACE reads, gives a single entry per CDR3 protein. The sample lists 700,000 or so distinct CDR3 sequences; about a fifth were seen once. Sequencing input: blood. The receptors stem from a man between 65 and 79 years old in good health.

On this clonotype itself: One junction end does not reproduce the germline sequence, and a read error may be involved. The J gene is TRBJ2-3, the V gene TRBV12-3 or TRBV12-4; D gene unclear. This CDR3 is built from 17 residues. The DNA for the CDR3 is TGTACCAGCAGTTTATTGGGAAGGGAATCTAGAGCAGATACGCAGTATTTT. Translating gives CTSSLLGRESRADTQYF.

This clonotype was found a few times. This sequence joins TRBV5-1 and TRBJ1-6; D possibly corresponds to TRBD1 (6 bases). V was shortened by 4 bases and J by 8 bases, with 16 bases between the two germline ends. CDR1 and CDR2 from the germline V gene are SGHRS and YFSETQ. This CDR3 has 15 residues. This CDR3 reads CASSLLYRVDSPLHF. The CDR3 DNA is TGCGCCAGCAGCCTTCTTTACAGGGTAGATTCACCCCTCCACTTT.

This clonotype was detected a few times. The rearrangement joins TRBV7-9 to TRBJ2-5; possibly TRBD2 for D (5 bases). The DNA end lines up better with TRBJ2-7; the J call may be wrong. The CDR3 has 13 amino acids. Germline values: CDR1 SEHNR, CDR2 FQNEAQ (reference sequence). CDR3 sequence: CASSLKAAGEQYF. As DNA, the CDR3 is TGTGCCAGCAGCTTAAAAGCGGCTGGCGAGCAGTACTTC.

This clonotype occurred a few times. V and J are TRBV5-5 and TRBJ1-4; D gene unclear. V lost 3 bases and J lost 8, with 17 bases in between. The CDR3 contains 15 residues. Germline V CDR1 and CDR2: SGHKS, YYEKEE (reference sequence). The CDR3 DNA is TGTGCCAGCAGCTCCTTCGGGGAGTTACAGGAAAAACTGTTTTTT. This encodes CASSSFGELQEKLFF. Based on the CDR3 plus reference TRBV5-5 and TRBJ1-4, the full variable domain is DAGVTQSPTHLIKTRGQQVTLRCSPISGHKSVSWYQQVLGQGPQFIFQYYEKEERGRGNFPDRFSARQFPNYSSELNVNALLLGDSALYLCASSSFGELQEKLFFGSGTQLSVL.

This clonotype appeared a few times. This chain links TRBV29-1 with TRBJ2-1, with 14 bases matching TRBD2. Trimming took 7 bases from V and 8 from J; bases not matched to a gene: 7. This CDR3 is 14 amino acids long. Germline CDR1 reads SQVTM; CDR2 reads ANQGSEA. CDR3 nucleotide sequence: TGCAGCGCTCCGGGACTAGCGGGAGCCTATGAGCAGTTCTTC. This gives the protein CSAPGLAGAYEQFF.

This chain uses TRBV14 with TRBJ2-7, with D possibly being TRBD1 (6 bases). The J call may be incorrect, as the DNA end agrees better with TRBJ2-1. CDR3 length: 15 amino acids. Germline lookup yields CDR1 SGHDN and CDR2 FVKESK. CDR3 nucleotides: TGTGCCAGCAGCCCCCGAGTGACAGGTATGGCTGAGCAGTTCTTC. This translates into CASSPRVTGMAEQFF.

CDR3 region: CASSLRGTANTEAFF. CDR3 in DNA: TGTGCCAGCAGTTTGCGGGGGACGGCTAACACTGAAGCTTTCTTT. The rearrangement uses TRBV28 and TRBJ1-1; the D gene is possibly TRBD1 (5 bases). The CDR3 is 15 amino acids. Germline V gene data show CDR1 as MDHEN and CDR2 as SYDVKM. The V end was cut by 3 bases, the J end by 2 bases, with 13 bases between.

The chain carries TRBV29-1 and TRBJ1-2, with TRBD1 matching 7 bases. Trimming at V came to 4 bases and at J to 8 bases, leaving 13 bases not matched to a gene. The CDR3 contains 14 residues. Germline V CDR1 and CDR2: SQVTM, ANQGSEA. The CDR3 DNA reads TGCAGCGTTGGGGACAGTGCCTTGTCGGGCGGCTACACCTTC. It is translated as CSVGDSALSGGYTF.

This clonotype has more than one count but fewer than ten. The gene calls are TRBV7-6 and TRBJ1-1; 10 nucleotides align to TRBD1. The CDR3 consists of 17 residues. Germline trimming cut 6 bases from V and 2 bases from J; bases unmatched to any gene: 12. Germline V gives CDR1 SGHVS, CDR2 FNYEAQ. The CDR3 region has the DNA TGTGCCAGCAGGCAGTTGGACAGGGGGTTCGGAAACACTGAAGCTTTCTTT. Protein sequence: CASRQLDRGFGNTEAFF.

The genes are TRBV28 and TRBJ2-2; D is possibly TRBD1 (5 bases). Germline V gene sequence: CDR1 MDHEN, CDR2 SYDVKM. The CDR3 loop spans 16 amino acids. The V end lost 3 bases, the J end lost 6 bases, and 17 bases lay between the germline ends. The CDR3 region is CASSFPFPQGPGELFF. DNA of the CDR3: TGTGCCAGCAGTTTTCCATTCCCTCAGGGTCCCGGGGAGCTGTTTTTT.